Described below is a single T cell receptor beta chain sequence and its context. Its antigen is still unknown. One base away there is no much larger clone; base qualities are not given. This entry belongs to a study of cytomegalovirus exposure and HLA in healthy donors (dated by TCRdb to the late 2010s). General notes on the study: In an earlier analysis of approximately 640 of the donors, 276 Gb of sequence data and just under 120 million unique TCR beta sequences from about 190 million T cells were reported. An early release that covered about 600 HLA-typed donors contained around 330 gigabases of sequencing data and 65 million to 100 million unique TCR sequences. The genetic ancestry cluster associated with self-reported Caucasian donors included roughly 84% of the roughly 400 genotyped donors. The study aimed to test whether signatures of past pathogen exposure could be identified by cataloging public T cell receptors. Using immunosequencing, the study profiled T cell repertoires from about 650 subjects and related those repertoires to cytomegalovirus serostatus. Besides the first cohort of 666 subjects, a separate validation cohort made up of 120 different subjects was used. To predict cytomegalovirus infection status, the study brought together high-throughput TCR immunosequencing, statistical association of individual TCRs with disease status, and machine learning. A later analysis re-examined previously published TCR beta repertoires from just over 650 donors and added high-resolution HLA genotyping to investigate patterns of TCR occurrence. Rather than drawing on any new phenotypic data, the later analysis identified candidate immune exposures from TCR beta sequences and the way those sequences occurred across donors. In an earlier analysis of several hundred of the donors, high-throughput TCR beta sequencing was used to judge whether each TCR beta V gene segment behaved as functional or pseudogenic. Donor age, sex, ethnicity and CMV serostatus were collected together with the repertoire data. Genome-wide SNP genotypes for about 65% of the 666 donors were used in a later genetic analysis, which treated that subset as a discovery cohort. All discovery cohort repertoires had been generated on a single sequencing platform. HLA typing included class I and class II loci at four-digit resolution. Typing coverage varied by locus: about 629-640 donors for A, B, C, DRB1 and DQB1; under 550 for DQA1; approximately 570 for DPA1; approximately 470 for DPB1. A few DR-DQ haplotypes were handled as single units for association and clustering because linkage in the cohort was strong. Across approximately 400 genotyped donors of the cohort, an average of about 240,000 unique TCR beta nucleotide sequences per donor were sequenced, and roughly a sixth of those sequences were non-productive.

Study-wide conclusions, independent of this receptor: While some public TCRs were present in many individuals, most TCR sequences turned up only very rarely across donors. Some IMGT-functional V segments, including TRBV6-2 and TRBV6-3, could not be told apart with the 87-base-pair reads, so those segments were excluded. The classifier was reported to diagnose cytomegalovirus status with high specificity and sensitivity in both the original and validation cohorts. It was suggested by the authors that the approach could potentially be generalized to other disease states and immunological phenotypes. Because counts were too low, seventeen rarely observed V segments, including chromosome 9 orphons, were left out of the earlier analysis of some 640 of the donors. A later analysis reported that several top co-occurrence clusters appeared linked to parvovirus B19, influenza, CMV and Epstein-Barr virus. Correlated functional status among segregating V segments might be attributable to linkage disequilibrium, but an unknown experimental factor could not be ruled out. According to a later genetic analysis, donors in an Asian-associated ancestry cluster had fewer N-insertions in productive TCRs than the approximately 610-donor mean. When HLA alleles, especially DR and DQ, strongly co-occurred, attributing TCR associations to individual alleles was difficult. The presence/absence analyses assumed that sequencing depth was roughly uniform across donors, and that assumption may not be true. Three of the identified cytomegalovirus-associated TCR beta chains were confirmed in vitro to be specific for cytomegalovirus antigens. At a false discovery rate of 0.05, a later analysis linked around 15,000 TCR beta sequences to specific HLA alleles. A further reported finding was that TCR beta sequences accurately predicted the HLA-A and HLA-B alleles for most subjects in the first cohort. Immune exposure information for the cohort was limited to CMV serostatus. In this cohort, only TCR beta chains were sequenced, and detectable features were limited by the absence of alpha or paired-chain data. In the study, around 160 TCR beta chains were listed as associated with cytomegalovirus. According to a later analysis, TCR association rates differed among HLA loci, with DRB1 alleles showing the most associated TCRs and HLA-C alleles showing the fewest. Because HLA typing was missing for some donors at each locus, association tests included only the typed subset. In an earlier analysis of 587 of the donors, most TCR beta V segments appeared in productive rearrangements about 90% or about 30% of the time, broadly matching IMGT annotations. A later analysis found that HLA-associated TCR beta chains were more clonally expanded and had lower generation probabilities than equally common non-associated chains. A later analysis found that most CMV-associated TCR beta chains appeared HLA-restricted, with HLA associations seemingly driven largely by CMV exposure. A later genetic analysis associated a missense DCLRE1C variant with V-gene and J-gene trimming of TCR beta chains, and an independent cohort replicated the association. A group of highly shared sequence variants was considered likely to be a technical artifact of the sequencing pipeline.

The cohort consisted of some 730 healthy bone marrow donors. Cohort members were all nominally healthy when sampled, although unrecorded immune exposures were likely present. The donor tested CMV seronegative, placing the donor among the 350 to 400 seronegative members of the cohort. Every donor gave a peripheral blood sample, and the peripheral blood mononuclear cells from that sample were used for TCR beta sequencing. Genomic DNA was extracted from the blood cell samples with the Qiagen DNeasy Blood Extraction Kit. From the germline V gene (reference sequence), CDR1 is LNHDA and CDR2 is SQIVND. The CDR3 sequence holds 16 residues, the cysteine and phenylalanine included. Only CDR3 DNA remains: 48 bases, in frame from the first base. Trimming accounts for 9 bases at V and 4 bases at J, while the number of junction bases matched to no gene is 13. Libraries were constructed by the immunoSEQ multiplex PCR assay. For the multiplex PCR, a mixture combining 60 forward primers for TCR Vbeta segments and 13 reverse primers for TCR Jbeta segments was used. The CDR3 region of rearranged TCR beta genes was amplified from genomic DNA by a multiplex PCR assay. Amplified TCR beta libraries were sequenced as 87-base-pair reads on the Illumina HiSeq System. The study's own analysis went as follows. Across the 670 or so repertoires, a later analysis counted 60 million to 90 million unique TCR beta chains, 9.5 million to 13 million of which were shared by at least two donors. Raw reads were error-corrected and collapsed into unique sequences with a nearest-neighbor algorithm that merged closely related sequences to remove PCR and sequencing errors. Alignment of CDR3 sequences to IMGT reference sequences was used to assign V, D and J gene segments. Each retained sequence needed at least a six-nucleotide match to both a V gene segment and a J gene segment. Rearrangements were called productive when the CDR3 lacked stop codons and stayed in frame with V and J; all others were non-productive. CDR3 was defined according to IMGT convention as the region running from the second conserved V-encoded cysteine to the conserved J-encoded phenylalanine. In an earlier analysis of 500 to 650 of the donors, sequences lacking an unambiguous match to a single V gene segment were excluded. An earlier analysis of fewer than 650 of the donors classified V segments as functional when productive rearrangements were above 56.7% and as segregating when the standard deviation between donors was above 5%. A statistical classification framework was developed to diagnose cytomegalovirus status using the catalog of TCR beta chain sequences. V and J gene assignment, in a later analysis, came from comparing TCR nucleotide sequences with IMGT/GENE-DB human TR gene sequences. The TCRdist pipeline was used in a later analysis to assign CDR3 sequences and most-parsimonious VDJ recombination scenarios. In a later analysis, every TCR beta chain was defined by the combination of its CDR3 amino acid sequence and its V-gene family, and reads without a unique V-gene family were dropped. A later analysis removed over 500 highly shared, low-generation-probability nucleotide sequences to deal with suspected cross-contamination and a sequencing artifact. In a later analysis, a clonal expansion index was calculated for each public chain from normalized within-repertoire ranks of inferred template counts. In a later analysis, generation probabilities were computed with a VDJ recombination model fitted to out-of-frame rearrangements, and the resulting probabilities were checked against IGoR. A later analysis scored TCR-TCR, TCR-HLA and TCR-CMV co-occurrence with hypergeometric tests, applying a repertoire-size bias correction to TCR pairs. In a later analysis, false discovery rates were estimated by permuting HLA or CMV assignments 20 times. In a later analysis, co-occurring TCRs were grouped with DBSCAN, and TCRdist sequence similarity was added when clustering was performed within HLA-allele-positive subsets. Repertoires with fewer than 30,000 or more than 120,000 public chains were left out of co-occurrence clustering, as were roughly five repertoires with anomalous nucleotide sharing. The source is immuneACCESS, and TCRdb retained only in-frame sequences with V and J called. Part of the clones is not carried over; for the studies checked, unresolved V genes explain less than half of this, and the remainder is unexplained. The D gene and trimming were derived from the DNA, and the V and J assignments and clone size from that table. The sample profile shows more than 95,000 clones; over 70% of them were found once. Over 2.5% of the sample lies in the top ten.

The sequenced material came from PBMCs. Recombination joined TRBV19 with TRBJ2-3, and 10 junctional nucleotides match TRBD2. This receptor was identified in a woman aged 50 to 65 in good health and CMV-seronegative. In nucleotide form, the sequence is TGTGCCAGCAGGCGATCCGGGACTAGCGATCCAGATACGCAGTATTTT. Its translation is CASRRSGTSDPDTQYF.